The 7 T cell receptor beta chains reported below all come from one sample, sequenced in a study of control samples from healthy donors and cancer patients. Method: immunoSEQ multiplex PCR; TCRdb's copy keeps in-frame clones and lacks some. Of fewer than 200,000 clones in the sample, 85% to 90% were seen once. The sequenced material came from blood. The receptors were gathered from a woman aged 45-65 years in good health.

This rearrangement joins TRBV30 to TRBJ2-7; D unclear. CDR3 length equals 11 residues. The V gene's germline CDR1 is GTSNPN and CDR2 SVGIG (reference sequence). Trimming removed 2 bases from V and 4 bases from J, with 6 bases in between. The CDR3 sequence is CAWSPRYEQYF. The CDR3 region has the DNA TGTGCCTGGAGTCCCCGGTACGAGCAGTACTTC. The variable domain in full, with the rest retrieved from reference TRBV30 and TRBJ2-7, is SQTIHQWPATLVQPVGSPLSLECTVEGTSNPNLYWYRQAAGRGLQLLFYSVGIGQISSEVPQNLSASRPQDRQFILSSKKLLLSDSGFYLCAWSPRYEQYFGPGTRLTVT.

V usage is TRBV7-9 and J usage is TRBJ2-7, with TRBD1 matching 7 bases. This CDR3 region has 14 residues. CDR1 and CDR2 from the germline V gene are SEHNR and FQNEAQ (reference sequence). Unmatched junction bases numbered 4, after V lost 3 bases and J lost 2 bases. For the CDR3, the DNA is TGTGCCAGCAGCTTCGGACAGGCCACCTACGAGCAGTACTTC. Translation gives CASSFGQATYEQYF.

V and J are TRBV27 and TRBJ1-1; 9 nucleotides agree with TRBD1. Germline lookup yields CDR1 MNHEY and CDR2 SMNVEV (reference sequence). Trimming removed 5 bases from V and 4 bases from J; junction bases left unmatched: 2. There are 13 residues in the CDR3. CDR3 DNA: TGTGCCAGCAGTCCACAGGGGGCCACTGAAGCTTTCTTT. It specifies CASSPQGATEAFF.

This clone showed up just a few times. The rearrangement joins TRBV6-5 to TRBJ2-7; D is unclear. The ends were cut back, 4 bases at V and 3 bases at J, with 16 bases in the middle. CDR3 length: 15 residues. Germline CDR1 and CDR2: MNHEY and SVGAGI. CDR3 region: CASSFAPDGFYEQYF. CDR3 nucleotides: TGTGCCAGCAGTTTCGCCCCGGACGGATTCTACGAGCAGTACTTC.

For this clone: Other DNA variants within this sample encode the same CDR3. The rearrangement joins TRBV5-1 to TRBJ1-2, with D unclear. V dropped 0 bases and J dropped 2 bases, with 5 bases sitting between them. CDR3 length equals 13 residues. CDR1 SGHRS and CDR2 YFSETQ come from the germline V gene. As DNA, the CDR3 is TGCGCCAGCAGCTTGGACAGCAACTATGGCTACACCTTC. This encodes CASSLDSNYGYTF. The variable domain in full, completed from reference TRBV5-1 and TRBJ1-2, reads KAGVTQTPRYLIKTRGQQVTLSCSPISGHRSVSWYQQTPGQGLQFLFEYFSETQRNKGNFPGRFSGRQFSNSRSEMNVSTLELGDSALYLCASSLDSNYGYTFGSGTRLTVV.

CDR3 bases: TGTGCCAGCAGGGCTAGCGGGAAAGGCAATGAGCAGTTCTTC. Protein: CASRASGKGNEQFF. The rearrangement uses TRBV6-5 and TRBJ2-1; 9 bases match TRBD2. CDR1 is MNHEY, CDR2 SVGAGI, per germline. Unmatched junction bases numbered 6, after V lost 6 bases and J lost 6 bases. The CDR3 covers 14 residues.

The V gene is TRBV5-1, the J gene TRBJ2-7; D unclear. V dropped 0 bases and J dropped 2 bases, with 12 bases sitting between them. This CDR3 has 15 amino acids. Germline CDR1 and CDR2: SGHRS and YFSETQ. The CDR3 DNA follows: TGCGCCAGCAGCTTGGCTCTCAGCCGGGCCTACGAGCAGTACTTC. It yields the protein CASSLALSRAYEQYF.